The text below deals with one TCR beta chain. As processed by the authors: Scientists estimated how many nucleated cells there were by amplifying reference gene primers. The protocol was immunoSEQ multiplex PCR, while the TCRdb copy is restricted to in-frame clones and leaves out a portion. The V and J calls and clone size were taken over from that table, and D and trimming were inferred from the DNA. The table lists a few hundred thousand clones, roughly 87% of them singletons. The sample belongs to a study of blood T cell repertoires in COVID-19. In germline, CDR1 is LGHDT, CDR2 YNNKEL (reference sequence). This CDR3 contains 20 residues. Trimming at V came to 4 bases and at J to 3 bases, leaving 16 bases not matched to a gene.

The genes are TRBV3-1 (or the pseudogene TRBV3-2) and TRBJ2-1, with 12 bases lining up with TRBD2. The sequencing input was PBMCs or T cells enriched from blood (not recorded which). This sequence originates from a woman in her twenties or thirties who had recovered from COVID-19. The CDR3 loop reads CASSPRLAGDPPLNYNEQFF. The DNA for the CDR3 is TGTGCCAGCAGCCCCCGACTAGCGGGAGACCCACCCTTAAACTACAATGAGCAGTTCTTC.